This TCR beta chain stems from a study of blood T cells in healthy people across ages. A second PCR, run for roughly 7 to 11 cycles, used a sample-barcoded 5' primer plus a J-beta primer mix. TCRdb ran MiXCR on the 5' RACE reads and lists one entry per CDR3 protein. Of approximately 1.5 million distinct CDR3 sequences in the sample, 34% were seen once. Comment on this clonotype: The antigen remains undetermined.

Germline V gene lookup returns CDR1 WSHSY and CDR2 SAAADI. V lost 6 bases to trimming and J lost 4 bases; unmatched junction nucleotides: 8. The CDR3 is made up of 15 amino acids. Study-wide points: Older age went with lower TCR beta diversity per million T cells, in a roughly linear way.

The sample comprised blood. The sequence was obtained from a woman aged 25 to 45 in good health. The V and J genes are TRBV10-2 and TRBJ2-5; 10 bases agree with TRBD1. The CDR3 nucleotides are TGCGCCAGCAGCGCGACAGGGGGCGGGGGAGAGACCCAGTACTTC. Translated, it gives CASSATGGGGETQYF.